Shown below are 17 T cell receptor beta chains from a single sample sequenced in a study of T-cell reconstitution after alpha-beta-depleted transplantation in children (dated by TCRdb to the mid-2010s). Receptor amplification or capture employed PCR. This sample was sequenced with an Illumina HiSeq 2500. To normalize quantification of the TCRbeta repertoire, the TCR libraries were built with molecular barcoding that relied on unique molecular identifiers. TCRdb trimmed public reads at Q25 via fastp, called clones via MiXCR and kept in-frame beta chains. Identical CDR3 proteins give one entry, which carries the most common genes and DNA. This sample is represented by over 550,000 distinct CDR3 sequences; 10% of them were singletons. The ten largest clones capture less than 5% of the sample. The sequencing used PBMCs from the stem cell graft donor, collected from the stem cell graft. All receptors derive from a human donor who donated a stem cell graft to a child with acute myeloid leukemia.

This clonotype has just a few counts. The rearrangement uses TRBV6-5 and TRBJ2-7, with 10 bases identical to TRBD2. The CDR3 consists of 15 residues. The V segment lost 2 bases and the J segment 0 bases; nucleotides outside the gene matches: 1. Germline assignment: CDR1 MNHEY and CDR2 SVGAGI. Here the CDR3 reads CASSYEREGSYEQYF. In nucleotides, the CDR3 is TGTGCCAGCAGTTACGAGCGGGAGGGCTCCTACGAGCAGTACTTC.

This clonotype was seen at least ten times. The chain carries TRBV28 and TRBJ2-1, with 7 positions matching TRBD2. Trimming removed 8 bases from V and 4 bases from J; junction bases left unmatched: 8. The V gene's germline CDR1 is MDHEN and CDR2 SYDVKM. The CDR3 sequence is 14 residues long. The CDR3 DNA reads as TGTGCCAGCGCAAGACCAGCGGGATACAATGAGCAGTTCTTC. The encoded protein is CASARPAGYNEQFF.

This clonotype was seen many times. The chain uses TRBV6-5 and TRBJ1-1; TRBD1 might be the D (6 bases). The CDR3 is 16 residues long. V was clipped by 0 bases and J by 1 base, with 12 bases between them. Germline-derived CDR1 and CDR2 are MNHEY and SVGAGI. The CDR3 region is CASSYSRGTPNTEAFF. CDR3 DNA sequence: TGTGCCAGCAGTTACTCGAGGGGGACTCCGAACACTGAAGCTTTCTTT.

The table lists this clonotype with a few counts. The CDR3 loop reads CASSLVRVGTEAFF. As DNA, the CDR3 is TGTGCCAGCAGCTTGGTCCGGGTCGGCACTGAAGCTTTCTTT. This chain joins TRBV5-6 and TRBJ1-1; D unclear. Germline loops: CDR1 SGHDT, CDR2 YYEEEE. The V end lost 0 bases, the J end lost 4 bases, and 10 bases lay between the germline ends. CDR3 length equals 14 residues.

This clonotype has at least ten counts. The rearrangement joins TRBV5-1 to TRBJ2-1; 13 bases match TRBD2. The CDR3 is 15 amino acids. V shed 7 bases and J 8 bases; nucleotides not matched to a gene: 9. Looked up from germline, CDR1 is SGHRS and CDR2 is YFSETQ. CDR3 in DNA: TGCGCCAGCCTCGTCGGACTAGCGGGAGTCGATGAGCAGTTCTTC. This sequence encodes CASLVGLAGVDEQFF. The complete variable domain, with remaining parts taken from reference TRBV5-1 and TRBJ2-1, reads KAGVTQTPRYLIKTRGQQVTLSCSPISGHRSVSWYQQTPGQGLQFLFEYFSETQRNKGNFPGRFSGRQFSNSRSEMNVSTLELGDSALYLCASLVGLAGVDEQFFGPGTRLTVL.

This clonotype was seen repeatedly, ten times or more. The chain carries TRBV6-5 and TRBJ1-2; D is possibly TRBD1 (5 bases). Between the trimmed V and J ends, which lost 0 bases and 8 bases, there was a span of 19 bases. Per the germline V gene, CDR1 is MNHEY and CDR2 is SVGAGI. This CDR3 has 16 residues. CDR3 residues: CASSYSEGTFGGGYTF. Here the CDR3 DNA reads TGTGCCAGCAGTTACTCGGAGGGGACTTTTGGCGGGGGCTACACCTTC.

The V gene is TRBV6-1, the J gene TRBJ1-1; D unclear. Germline V CDR1 and CDR2: MNHNS, SASEGT. This CDR3 has 13 amino acids. The V end was cut by 8 bases, the J end by 1 base, with 11 bases between. CDR3: CASRPGPNTEAFF. The CDR3 DNA reads as TGTGCCAGCCGTCCGGGTCCGAACACTGAAGCTTTCTTT.

This clonotype has only a few counts. The V call is TRBV7-2, the J call TRBJ2-1, with D perhaps matching TRBD1 or TRBD2 (6 bases each). Trimming took 5 bases from V and 3 from J, leaving 20 bases between them. The CDR3 is 17 amino acids. Germline CDR1 and CDR2: SGHTA and FQGNSA. The CDR3 DNA reads as TGTGCCAGCAGCACCTTATCGAGGGGGGCCCTCTACAATGAGCAGTTCTTC. Its translation: CASSTLSRGALYNEQFF.

This clonotype was counted ten times or more. This chain joins TRBV12-3 or TRBV12-4 and TRBJ2-5, with D possibly being TRBD2 (6 bases). The CDR3 spans 14 residues. V gave up 3 bases and J gave up 3 bases, with 11 bases separating them. In nucleotides, the CDR3 is TGTGCCAGCAGTTTGGGGACTGGAAAAGAGACCCAGTACTTC. Translating it yields CASSLGTGKETQYF.

This clonotype has a handful of counts. The rearrangement links TRBV27 to TRBJ2-3; D is possibly TRBD2 (5 bases). Trimming pared 3 bases from V and 6 bases from J, leaving 13 bases between. Germline V gene lookup returns CDR1 MNHEY and CDR2 SMNVEV (reference sequence). The CDR3 runs to 14 residues. In nucleotides, the CDR3 is TGTGCCAGCAGTTTGATTGCGGGTAGGGATACGCAGTATTTT. It specifies CASSLIAGRDTQYF.

The sample holds many counts of this clonotype. The chain joins TRBV15 to TRBJ1-5; no definite D call. CDR1 and CDR2 from the germline V gene are LNHNV and YYDKDF (reference sequence). The CDR3 contains 14 residues. V gave up 0 bases and J gave up 1 base, with 4 bases separating them. The CDR3 region is CATSRDTSNQPQHF. The CDR3 bases are TGTGCCACCAGCAGAGACACAAGCAATCAGCCCCAGCATTTT.

The chain uses TRBV20-1 and TRBJ2-1; D is undetermined. In germline, CDR1 is DFQATT, CDR2 SNEGSKA (reference sequence). The V gene lost 3 bases and the J gene lost 8 bases, with 11 bases spanning the gap. The CDR3 length is 12 residues. The DNA of the CDR3 is TGCAGTGCTAGGTTCAGTTTCGATGAGCAGTTCTTC. Translation gives CSARFSFDEQFF.

This clonotype has a count of ten or more. The V and J genes are TRBV12-5 and TRBJ2-1; D ambiguous. Germline lookup yields CDR1 LGHNT and CDR2 FRNRAP. V was cut by 1 base and J by 2 bases, with 9 bases left in between. This CDR3 comprises 15 residues. In nucleotides, the CDR3 is TGTGCTAGTGGTTTGGAAGGGCAGCCCTACAATGAGCAGTTCTTC. It translates to CASGLEGQPYNEQFF.

This clonotype was counted a few times. The chain's CDR3 is CASNSGGEQFF. Written as DNA, the CDR3 is TGTGCCAGCAATTCGGGGGGGGAGCAGTTCTTC. The V call is TRBV28, the J call TRBJ2-1; TRBD2 matches at 8 bases. CDR3 length: 11 residues. Germline assignment: CDR1 MDHEN and CDR2 SYDVKM. V shed 7 bases, J shed 10 bases, and the junction held 3 bases outside the gene matches.

The sample holds a few counts of this clonotype. V usage is TRBV15 and J usage is TRBJ2-7, with D tentatively TRBD2 (6 bases). Germline CDR1 reads LNHNV; CDR2 reads YYDKDF (reference sequence). The CDR3 is 16 residues long. Deletions cut 0 bases from V and 3 bases from J, with 15 bases between. The chain's CDR3 is CATSRDYGSTVYEQYF. Here the CDR3 DNA reads TGTGCCACCAGCAGAGATTACGGGAGTACCGTCTACGAGCAGTACTTC.

Ten or more counts support this clonotype. The rearrangement links TRBV29-1 to TRBJ1-1; TRBD1 aligns across 10 bases. V lost 3 bases and J lost 0; bases outside the gene matches: 4. CDR1 is SQVTM and CDR2 is ANQGSEA in the germline V gene. The CDR3 length is 15 residues. The CDR3 DNA reads TGCAGCGTTGATCGGGGACAGGGGATGAACACTGAAGCTTTCTTT. It specifies CSVDRGQGMNTEAFF.

V and J are TRBV12-3 or TRBV12-4 and TRBJ2-1; 10 bases are shared with TRBD1. The length of the CDR3 is 17 residues. V gave up 4 bases and J gave up 5 bases; unmatched junction bases: 11. This CDR3 reads CASSSRGRDRGHNEQFF. The CDR3 DNA sequence: TGTGCCAGCAGTTCGAGGGGCCGGGACAGGGGCCACAATGAGCAGTTCTTC.